The rows below give T cell receptor beta chains drawn from one sample of a study of Ad26.COV2.S vaccination and SARS-CoV-2 variants. TCRdb keeps only in-frame clones here, not all; method: immunoSEQ multiplex PCR. The sample yields about 680,000 clones, around 90% seen once. Sequencing used peripheral blood, obtained in a trial of Ad26.COV2.S vaccine versus placebo. These receptors all come from a person aged 18-65 years who received the Ad26.COV2.S COVID-19 vaccine or a placebo. CDR3s include the opening cysteine and the closing phenylalanine or tryptophan. D genes are given only for firm matches. The size field is filled for only some rows; it gives once, few, many or a size class.

TRBD1	TRBV4-1	TRBJ2-7	-	TGCGCCAGCAGCCAAGATACAGGGGTAGGTGCCTACGAGCAGTACTTC	CASSQDTGVGAYEQYF
-	TRBV19	TRBJ1-2	-	TGTGCCAGTAGACTCACAGGGTCGGGAGGCTACACCTTC	CASRLTGSGGYTF
TRBD2	TRBV27	TRBJ2-7	-	TGTGCCAGCAGTTTATACGGGACTAGCGGGTACGAGCAGTACTTC	CASSLYGTSGYEQYF
-	TRBV18	TRBJ2-3	-	TGTGCCAGCTCACCTCAGGACACGCCTAGCACAGATACGCAGTATTTT	CASSPQDTPSTDTQYF
TRBD2	TRBV5-1	TRBJ2-3	-	TGCGCCAGCACCATATCCCATAGCGGGGGCGGAACAGATACGCAGTATTTT	CASTISHSGGGTDTQYF
TRBD1	TRBV6-5	TRBJ2-1	-	TGTGCCAGCAGTTACTGGGACAGTGATGAGCAGTTCTTC	CASSYWDSDEQFF
-	TRBV30	TRBJ2-1	-	TGTGCCTGGAGTGTACAGGGTGGGCAGTTCTTC	CAWSVQGGQFF
-	TRBV29-1	TRBJ2-7	-	TGCAGCGCCGAAGGGGGAGGAGGCTCCTACGAGCAGTACTTC	CSAEGGGGSYEQYF
-	TRBV7-2	TRBJ1-6	-	TGTGCCAGCAGCCCACTTAATTCACCCCTCCACTTT	CASSPLNSPLHF
-	TRBV25-1	TRBJ1-2	-	TGTGCCAGCAGTGAGGCAGGAGGGTATGGCTACACCTTC	CASSEAGGYGYTF
-	TRBV9	TRBJ1-6	-	TGTGCCAGCAGCGGACCCGAAAGGGGAAATTCACCCCTCCACTTT	CASSGPERGNSPLHF
-	TRBV6-6	TRBJ1-4	-	TGTGCCAGCAGTTACCGACAGAATGAAAAACTGTTTTTT	CASSYRQNEKLFF
TRBD1	TRBV24-1	TRBJ2-3	-	TGTGCCACCAGTGGGGACAGGGTGTGGGATACGCAGTATTTT	CATSGDRVWDTQYF
-	TRBV12-3/TRBV12-4	TRBJ2-5	-	TGTGCCAGCAGTTCTGTTGCAGAGACCCAGTACTTC	CASSSVAETQYF
TRBD2	TRBV7-2	TRBJ2-2	-	TGTGCCAGCAGCACCCGGTGGCTAGCGGGGGTTGGGGAGCTGTTTTTT	CASSTRWLAGVGELFF
TRBD1	TRBV19	TRBJ1-5	-	TGTGCCAGTAGTATTGATGCCGGACAGGGAGGGCAGCCCCAGCATTTT	CASSIDAGQGGQPQHF
-	TRBV30	TRBJ1-1	-	TGTGCCTGGAGTGTACATATCGGCGGCGGGTCTGAAGCTTTCTTT	CAWSVHIGGGSEAFF
-	TRBV6-5	TRBJ2-3	-	TGTGCCAGCATCTCGTGGGCGCCCGGCACAGATACGCAGTATTTT	CASISWAPGTDTQYF
-	TRBV5-4	TRBJ2-3	-	TGTGCCAGCAGCTTGGGCAGGGATCCCAGCACAGATACGCAGTATTTT	CASSLGRDPSTDTQYF
-	TRBV6-2/TRBV6-3	TRBJ2-7	-	TGTGCCAGCAGTTCCCTGGGGGGAACCTACGAGCAGTACTTC	CASSSLGGTYEQYF
TRBD1	TRBV7-8	TRBJ1-1	-	TGTGCCAGCACTAGGTGGGGACAGTTGAACACTGAAGCTTTCTTT	CASTRWGQLNTEAFF
-	TRBV2	TRBJ1-5	-	TGTGCCAGCAGTGAATGGATTAGCAATCAGCCCCAGCATTTT	CASSEWISNQPQHF
-	TRBV7-2	TRBJ1-2	-	TGTGCCAGCAGCTTAGACTCAGGAGGCTACACCTTC	CASSLDSGGYTF
TRBD1	TRBV10-3	TRBJ1-6	-	TGTGCCATCAGTGAGGATGAGGGGGCTGGTTCACCCCTCCACTTT	CAISEDEGAGSPLHF
-	TRBV4-1	TRBJ2-3	-	TGCGCCAGCAGCCCTGTGAGTAGCCGAGATACGCAGTATTTT	CASSPVSSRDTQYF
-	TRBV6-6	TRBJ1-6	-	TGTGCCAGCAGTTACCCCTACTCCTATAATTCACCCCTCCACTTT	CASSYPYSYNSPLHF
TRBD1	TRBV5-8	TRBJ2-7	-	TGTGCCAGCAGCTTGGACGGGACAGGGGTTGACGAGCAGTACTTC	CASSLDGTGVDEQYF
TRBD2	TRBV27	TRBJ2-1	once	TGTGCCAGCAGTTTAAGGCTAGCGGGTGTTCGGTCCTACAATGAGCAGTTCTTC	CASSLRLAGVRSYNEQFF
-	TRBV7-8	TRBJ2-1	-	TGTGCCAGCAGCCGGTTGGCCCTAGCAGTCGGATCGTACAATGAGCAGTTCTTC	CASSRLALAVGSYNEQFF
-	TRBV4-3	TRBJ2-1	-	TGCGCCAGCAGCCAAGACACAGGGCCCTACAATGAGCAGTTCTTC	CASSQDTGPYNEQFF
-	TRBV7-2	TRBJ1-2	-	TGTGCCAGCAGCGCAACAAGTACCTCCAACTATGGCTACACCTTC	CASSATSTSNYGYTF
-	TRBV6-1	TRBJ1-1	-	TGTGCCAGCAGTGAAAGTGGGAGGGACACTGAAGCTTTCTTT	CASSESGRDTEAFF
TRBD2	TRBV10-3	TRBJ2-1	-	TGTGCCATCGGTGCGGGAGAGAGCAATGAGCAGTTCTTC	CAIGAGESNEQFF
TRBD2	TRBV7-2	TRBJ2-5	-	TGTGCCAGCAGCTTATCTGCTAGCGGGGGGCAAGAGACCCAGTACTTC	CASSLSASGGQETQYF
TRBD1	TRBV19	TRBJ2-3	-	TGTGCCAGTAGTGCGGACAGGGGTGCAGATACGCAGTATTTT	CASSADRGADTQYF
-	TRBV5-6	TRBJ1-5	few	TGTGCCAGCAGCTCGTTTGAGGGGTACCGAGGGCCCCAGCATTTT	CASSSFEGYRGPQHF
-	TRBV19	TRBJ1-5	-	TGTGCCAGTACCAAACGTGGACAGTCCCGTGTAAATCAGCCCCAGCATTTT	CASTKRGQSRVNQPQHF
TRBD2	TRBV4-2	TRBJ2-2	-	TGTGCCAGCAGCCGAAACCTAGCGGGAGCGACGGGCACCGGGGAGCTGTTTTTT	CASSRNLAGATGTGELFF
-	TRBV24-1	TRBJ2-1	-	TGTGCCACCAGTGATTTCGATGAGCAGTTCTTC	CATSDFDEQFF
TRBD2	TRBV7-2	TRBJ2-1	-	TGTGCCAGCAGCTTAGGGACAGCGGGGGGGCATGAGCAGTTCTTC	CASSLGTAGGHEQFF
TRBD2	TRBV7-2	TRBJ2-5	-	TGTGCCAGCAGCCCCGGGACTAGCGGGAGGAGTGAGACCCAGTACTTC	CASSPGTSGRSETQYF
-	TRBV7-8	TRBJ2-3	-	TGTGCCAGCAGCCCGCGTCCCCTGTCTGAATCGGATACGCAGTATTTT	CASSPRPLSESDTQYF
-	TRBV6-5	TRBJ2-7	-	TGTGCCAGCAGCCGAACAGGCTACGAGCAGTACTTC	CASSRTGYEQYF
-	TRBV6-2/TRBV6-3	TRBJ2-7	-	TGTGCCAGCAGTTACGGTCAGACTACAAGCTCCTACGAGCAGTACTTC	CASSYGQTTSSYEQYF
TRBD1	TRBV5-1	TRBJ2-7	-	TGCGCCAGCAGCAAGGGACAGATGGACGAGCAGTACTTC	CASSKGQMDEQYF